What follows are 25 T cell receptor beta chains derived from one specimen sequenced in a study of T cell changes during pregnancy in multiple sclerosis. Repertoires were generated with immunoSEQ multiplex PCR, while TCRdb's copy carries only in-frame clones and drops some. The sample has 35,000 to 40,000 clones, 80% to 95% seen once. Sample: CD8+ T cells from peripheral blood mononuclear cells, taken in the third trimester of pregnancy. These receptors were collected from a female donor with multiple sclerosis, enrolled in a pregnancy study.

The chain is built from TRBV6-1 and TRBJ2-1; no clear D. CDR1 and CDR2 (germline): MNHNS, SASEGT. The V and J ends lost 4 bases and 4 bases respectively, with 8 bases between them. CDR3 length: 13 residues. The CDR3: CASSVGLYNEQFF. In nucleotides, the CDR3 is TGTGCCAGCAGTGTGGGCCTTTACAATGAGCAGTTCTTC.

The V call is TRBV29-1, the J call TRBJ2-7; the match to TRBD2 covers 9 bases. Per the germline V gene, CDR1 is SQVTM and CDR2 is ANQGSEA. Unmatched junction bases numbered 8, after V lost 6 bases and J lost 5 bases. The CDR3 covers 13 residues. The chain's CDR3 is CSVRPSGNNEQYF. The CDR3 DNA sequence: TGCAGCGTCCGACCTAGCGGGAACAACGAGCAGTACTTC.

This chain joins TRBV11-2 and TRBJ2-1; tentative D call: TRBD2 (6 bases). V was shortened by 3 bases and J by 6 bases, with 9 bases between the two germline ends. Germline CDR1 and CDR2: SGHAT and FQNNGV. CDR3 length: 13 amino acids. The CDR3, as DNA: TGTGCCAGCAGCTTGGTTAGCGGCAATGAGCAGTTCTTC. This codes for CASSLVSGNEQFF.

The chain uses TRBV19 and TRBJ2-1, with 9 bases that match TRBD1. After removal of 8 bases from V and 6 bases from J, the junction contained 11 bases not matched to a gene. This CDR3 is 15 amino acids long. Germline CDR1 and CDR2: LNHDA and SQIVND (reference sequence). The CDR3 DNA reads as TGTGCCAGTTCCCCCACAGGGGGCCTAAGCAATGAGCAGTTCTTC. It encodes CASSPTGGLSNEQFF.

This clone was found many times. The chain links TRBV6-4 to TRBJ2-1; TRBD2 matches at 9 bases. Germline V gene data show CDR1 as MRHNA and CDR2 as SNTAGT. The CDR3 has 14 amino acids. Losses at the gene ends were 5 bases for V and 10 bases for J; bases not matched to a gene: 9. This CDR3 is CASSTSGSVGEQFF. As DNA, the CDR3 is TGTGCCAGCAGTACTAGCGGGTCAGTCGGCGAGCAGTTCTTC.

The J gene is TRBJ2-1, the V gene TRBV4-3; D not certain. There are 14 residues in the CDR3. CDR1 and CDR2 from the germline V gene are LGHNA and YSLEER. V shed 0 bases and J shed 10 bases, with 13 bases lying between them. CDR3 region: CASSQDLNYPEQFF. In DNA form, the CDR3 reads TGCGCCAGCAGCCAAGATCTTAACTACCCCGAGCAGTTCTTC.

J is TRBJ2-7 and V is TRBV4-3; D perhaps matches TRBD2 (6 bases). CDR1 and CDR2 from the germline V gene are LGHNA and YSLEER. Between the trimmed V and J ends, which lost 0 bases and 8 bases, there was a span of 20 bases. The CDR3 sequence is 16 residues long. Written as DNA, the CDR3 is TGCGCCAGCAGCCAAGATTGGCGAATAGCGGAAACTCAGCAGTACTTC. Its protein product is CASSQDWRIAETQQYF.

This sequence joins TRBV6-6 and TRBJ2-5, with D perhaps matching TRBD1 (5 bases). The length of the CDR3 is 13 residues. The germline V gene encodes CDR1 MNHNY and CDR2 SVGAGI (reference sequence). V lost 2 bases to trimming and J lost 5 bases, with 9 bases between them. In DNA, the CDR3 is TGTGCCAGCAGTTACAAGGGGCGGGAGACCCAGTACTTC. Translated: CASSYKGRETQYF.

This clone is medium-sized within its sample. The chain couples TRBV19 to TRBJ1-1; possible D gene TRBD1, 6 bases. The CDR3 runs 14 residues. Germline V CDR1 and CDR2: LNHDA, SQIVND (reference sequence). The V and J ends lost 5 bases and 3 bases respectively, with 13 bases between them. As DNA, the CDR3 is TGTGCCAGTAGTCGTAGACAGGAGTACACTGAAGCTTTCTTT. Protein product: CASSRRQEYTEAFF.

The V gene is TRBV27, the J gene TRBJ2-5, with unresolved D. Per germline, CDR1 MNHEY and CDR2 SMNVEV (reference sequence). The CDR3 spans 13 residues. Trimming took 3 bases from V and 0 from J, leaving 5 bases between them. The CDR3 bases are TGTGCCAGCAGTTTTTTATACCAAGAGACCCAGTACTTC. Amino acids: CASSFLYQETQYF.

This chain uses TRBV5-6 with TRBJ2-7; 7 bases fit TRBD2. Per germline, CDR1 SGHDT and CDR2 YYEEEE. The CDR3 has 17 amino acids. The ends lost 1 base at V and 5 bases at J; junction bases unmatched: 15. The CDR3 here is CASSLSSRRETPDEQYF. The CDR3 bases are TGTGCCAGCAGCTTGAGTAGCCGGCGGGAGACCCCGGACGAGCAGTACTTC.

The V gene is TRBV4-3, the J gene TRBJ2-5, with TRBD2 identical over 9 bases. CDR3 length: 15 amino acids. Germline values: CDR1 LGHNA, CDR2 YSLEER. V gave up 1 base and J gave up 4 bases; unmatched junction bases: 4. CDR3 DNA sequence: TGCGCCAGCAGCCAAGGGACTAGCGCGGGAGAGACCCAGTACTTC. Translation gives CASSQGTSAGETQYF.

The chain recombines TRBV19 with TRBJ2-1, with 12 bases fitting TRBD1. The germline V gene encodes CDR1 LNHDA and CDR2 SQIVND (reference sequence). Unmatched junction bases numbered 8, after V lost 5 bases and J lost 6 bases. The CDR3 contains 16 residues. The CDR3 loop reads CASSAMGQGAFNEQFF. CDR3 in DNA: TGTGCCAGTAGTGCAATGGGACAGGGGGCGTTCAATGAGCAGTTCTTC.

The CDR3 DNA is TGCAGCGTCGAGGACACCTACGAGCAGTACTTC. Protein: CSVEDTYEQYF. The gene calls are TRBV29-1 and TRBJ2-7; TRBD1 might be the D (5 bases). This CDR3 comprises 11 residues. The germline gives CDR1 SQVTM, CDR2 ANQGSEA. Between the trimmed V and J ends, which lost 6 bases and 2 bases, there was a span of 8 bases.

This chain joins TRBV7-6 and TRBJ1-3; D may be TRBD1 (6 bases). Germline lookup yields CDR1 SGHVS and CDR2 FNYEAQ. Trimming shortened V by 2 bases and J by 5 bases, and 16 bases separated the two germline ends. The CDR3 loop spans 16 amino acids. CDR3 nucleotides: TGTGCCAGCAGCTTAAGGGGGGGTCGAGGGAGAAACACCATATATTTT. Translating it yields CASSLRGGRGRNTIYF.

This chain links TRBV7-9 with TRBJ2-1; 10 positions agree with TRBD1. This CDR3 region has 14 residues. Trimming took 4 bases from V and 5 from J; bases not matched to a gene: 2. CDR1 and CDR2 (germline): SEHNR, FQNEAQ (reference sequence). In DNA form, the CDR3 reads TGTGCCAGCAGCTACGGGACAGGGGACAATGAGCAGTTCTTC. Its translation: CASSYGTGDNEQFF. Combining the CDR3 with reference TRBV7-9 and TRBJ2-1 gives the whole variable domain DTGVSQNPRHKITKRGQNVTFRCDPISEHNRLYWYRQTLGQGPEFLTYFQNEAQLEKSRLLSDRFSAERPKGSFSTLEIQRTEQGDSAMYLCASSYGTGDNEQFFGPGTRLTVL.

The CDR3, as DNA: TGTGCCAGCAGCGTAGATGGTGCGGCATGGGGCGGGAGCTATGAGCAGTTCTTC. Its translation is CASSVDGAAWGGSYEQFF. This sequence joins TRBV9 and TRBJ2-1, with TRBD2 matching over 7 bases. The CDR3 extends over 18 amino acids. The J segment lost 8 bases and the V segment lost 0 bases, leaving 17 bases of the junction unmatched. The germline gives CDR1 SGDLS, CDR2 YYNGEE.

This chain links TRBV5-6 with TRBJ2-1; 10 bases agree with TRBD2. The CDR3 has 16 residues. Per the germline V gene, CDR1 is SGHDT and CDR2 is YYEEEE. The junction had 6 bases not matched to a gene; V was cut back by 4 bases and J by 2 bases. For the CDR3, the DNA is TGTGCCAGCAGCCACCGGACTAGCGGAGCCTACAATGAGCAGTTCTTC. Translating gives CASSHRTSGAYNEQFF.

The chain carries TRBV15 and TRBJ2-7, with TRBD2 as a possible D gene (5 bases). Between the trimmed V and J ends, which lost 2 bases and 4 bases, there was a span of 15 bases. This CDR3 is built from 15 residues. Germline values: CDR1 LNHNV, CDR2 YYDKDF (reference sequence). The CDR3 nucleotides are TGTGCCACCAGCAGATCTAGCTTGAGCGGTTACGAGCAGTACTTC. Encoded protein: CATSRSSLSGYEQYF.

The chain employs TRBV4-3 and TRBJ1-1, with D possibly matching TRBD1 (6 bases). Trimming left V 2 bases short and J 0 bases short, with 10 bases between. Germline CDR1 reads LGHNA; CDR2 reads YSLEER. The CDR3 covers 15 residues. The CDR3 DNA is TGCGCCAGCAGCCAACGAACAGGGCTGAACACTGAAGCTTTCTTT. As protein: CASSQRTGLNTEAFF.

The chain's CDR3 is CASSMTSVNTGELFF. The CDR3 DNA reads TGCGCCAGCAGCATGACTAGCGTGAACACCGGGGAGCTGTTTTTT. The genes are TRBV5-1 and TRBJ2-2; TRBD2 agrees at 8 bases. Germline V gives CDR1 SGHRS, CDR2 YFSETQ. With V trimmed by 4 bases and J by 1 base, 3 bases remained unmatched. This CDR3 region has 15 residues.

The rearrangement links TRBV4-1 to TRBJ2-1, with 8 bases lining up with TRBD2. This CDR3 spans 14 amino acids. Germline-derived CDR1 and CDR2 are MGHRA and YSYEKL. V lost 3 bases and J lost 7; bases outside the gene matches: 5. The CDR3 spells CASSQMGLVNEQFF. In nucleotides, the CDR3 is TGCGCCAGCAGCCAGATGGGACTAGTGAATGAGCAGTTCTTC.

The chain recombines TRBV11-3 with TRBJ2-7, with 7 nucleotides matching TRBD2. CDR1 is SGHNT, CDR2 YENEEA, per germline. V trimming: 3 bases; J trimming: 3 bases; junction bases outside the gene matches: 2. This CDR3 spans 13 amino acids. CDR3 protein: CASSFTSDYEQYF. The CDR3 nucleotides are TGTGCCAGCAGCTTCACTAGCGACTACGAGCAGTACTTC.

This chain links TRBV15 with TRBJ1-1, with 7 bases identical to TRBD1. This CDR3 is built from 14 residues. The J segment lost 4 bases and the V segment lost 0 bases, leaving 2 bases of the junction unmatched. CDR1 LNHNV and CDR2 YYDKDF come from the germline V gene (reference sequence). The CDR3, as DNA: TGTGCCACCAGCAGAGAAACAGGGGCCACTGAAGCTTTCTTT. This gives the protein CATSRETGATEAFF.

J is TRBJ1-2 and V is TRBV6-1; D possibly corresponds to TRBD1 (6 bases). Germline V gene data show CDR1 as MNHNS and CDR2 as SASEGT. Trimming took 8 bases from V and 0 from J, leaving 13 bases between them. This CDR3 is 14 amino acids long. CDR3 DNA sequence: TGTGCCAGCGTAGAACAGGGTTCTAACTATGGCTACACCTTC. Translation gives CASVEQGSNYGYTF.